These T cell receptor beta chains were read from a single sample in a study of cytomegalovirus exposure and HLA in healthy donors. This table comes from immunoSEQ multiplex PCR, and its TCRdb copy is limited to in-frame clones, with some not included. The data hold 220,000 or so clones, with around 73% observed a single time. What was sequenced was PBMCs. The receptors were gathered from a male donor in good health and CMV-seronegative. The CDR3 runs from the conserved cysteine through the conserved F or W. A D gene is named only where the DNA matches it firmly. Clone size, where shown, is once, few, many, or a class for clones that have expanded.

size | D | J | V | DNA | CDR3
few | . | TRBJ1-1 | TRBV6-1 | TGTGCCAGTCCCGAGGGTGTTGTCACTGAAGCTTTCTTT | CASPEGVVTEAFF
. | TRBD1 | TRBJ1-2 | TRBV2 | TGTGCCAGCAGTGACTTGGACAGGCCCTATGGCTACACCTTC | CASSDLDRPYGYTF
. | . | TRBJ1-1 | TRBV7-8 | TGTGCCAGCAGCTTATCCCCTCTCCCCGCTGAAGCTTTCTTT | CASSLSPLPAEAFF
few | . | TRBJ2-7 | TRBV5-4 | TGTGCCAGCAGCTTGGGAGGAGGGAATGGCGAGCAGTACTTC | CASSLGGGNGEQYF
. | TRBD2 | TRBJ2-3 | TRBV29-1 | TGCAGCGTTCATGAGCGGGGACGCACAGATACGCAGTATTTT | CSVHERGRTDTQYF
. | TRBD1 | TRBJ2-7 | TRBV7-8 | TGTGCCAGCAGCTTAGACGGGACAGGGGGCTACGAGCAGTACTTC | CASSLDGTGGYEQYF
medium-sized | TRBD2 | TRBJ2-3 | TRBV6-4 | TGTGCCAGCAGTGAAGGAGCGGGGAATACAGATACGCAGTATTTT | CASSEGAGNTDTQYF
. | TRBD2 | TRBJ2-7 | TRBV4-1 | TGCGCCAGCAGCCAAGGGACTAGCCTAGCACTCCCCTACGAGCAGTACTTC | CASSQGTSLALPYEQYF
. | . | TRBJ2-5 | TRBV12-5 | TGTGCTAGTGGCCGGGGGTGGGAGACCCAGTACTTC | CASGRGWETQYF
. | TRBD2 | TRBJ2-3 | TRBV9 | TGTGCCAGCAGTCGGACTAGCGGTAGCACAGATACGCAGTATTTT | CASSRTSGSTDTQYF
. | . | TRBJ2-1 | TRBV29-1 | TGCAGCGTCGGAGGATTAGAGCAGTTCTTC | CSVGGLEQFF
. | . | TRBJ1-2 | TRBV27 | TGTGCCAGCAGTTTATCTACCGGGGGGGCAGGCCGGGGATGGGGCTACACCTTC | CASSLSTGGAGRGWGYTF
. | . | TRBJ1-5 | TRBV30 | TGTGCCTGGAGTGACAGGGCTCCTGGGCCCCAGCATTTT | CAWSDRAPGPQHF
. | TRBD2 | TRBJ2-7 | TRBV7-2 | TGTGCCAGCAGCTTAGGGGCTAGCGGAACCTACGAGCAGTACTTC | CASSLGASGTYEQYF
. | . | TRBJ2-7 | TRBV7-6 | TGTGCCAGCAGCTTATTGGCCGGGAGTGATAACTACGAGCAGTACTTC | CASSLLAGSDNYEQYF
. | . | TRBJ2-7 | TRBV5-6 | TGTGCCAGCAGCTTGGCTGCACGGTACTACGAGCAGTACTTC | CASSLAARYYEQYF
. | TRBD1 | TRBJ1-2 | TRBV6-1 | TGTGCCAGCAGTGCACACCGGGACAGGGGGCATGGCTACACCTTC | CASSAHRDRGHGYTF
. | . | TRBJ1-4 | TRBV27 | TGTGCCAGCAGTTTAAGTGGGCCGAGGCAGGGTCCTGAAAAACTGTTTTTT | CASSLSGPRQGPEKLFF
. | . | TRBJ1-4 | TRBV19 | TGTGCCAGTAGGACGACAGGAGGTGGTGAAAAACTGTTTTTT | CASRTTGGGEKLFF
. | . | TRBJ2-3 | TRBV10-1 | TGCGCCAGCAGTGCGACTAGTGGTACGCAGTATTTT | CASSATSGTQYF
. | . | TRBJ2-2 | TRBV5-4 | TGTGCCAGCAGCCGCCAGGAGGGTGGCACCGGGGAGCTGTTTTTT | CASSRQEGGTGELFF
. | TRBD2 | TRBJ2-1 | TRBV19 | TGTGCCAGTAGTATCTTAGCGGGAGGGCCGGGGGAGCAGTTCTTC | CASSILAGGPGEQFF
. | . | TRBJ2-7 | TRBV28 | TGTGCCAGCAGTCCAGGGCGAGAGCAGTACTTC | CASSPGREQYF
. | TRBD1 | TRBJ1-5 | TRBV6-1 | TGTGCCAGCCTGCTAACAGGGGTCAATCAGCCCCAGCATTTT | CASLLTGVNQPQHF
once | TRBD1 | TRBJ1-2 | TRBV6-5 | TGTGCCAGCAGTTCATCCGGGACAGGGGGCTGGTATGGCTACACCTTC | CASSSSGTGGWYGYTF
. | . | TRBJ2-4 | TRBV7-3 | TGTGCCAGCAGCCCAGCGGAAGGGCTTATAAACATTCAGTACTTC | CASSPAEGLINIQYF
. | TRBD2 | TRBJ2-7 | TRBV6-1 | TGTGCCACCACGAAGGCGGGGGGATTGCCCTACGAGCAGTACTTC | CATTKAGGLPYEQYF
few | TRBD1 | TRBJ1-4 | TRBV28 | TGTGCCAGCAGTGGACAGGAGGATGAAAAACTGTTTTTT | CASSGQEDEKLFF
. | TRBD2 | TRBJ2-1 | TRBV7-6 | TGTGCCAGCAGCGGGGGACTAGCAAGCGATGAGCAGTTCTTC | CASSGGLASDEQFF
. | TRBD2 | TRBJ2-1 | TRBV5-1 | TGCGCCAGCAGCTTGGAGTCGGGGGGAGTTGGGTACAATGAGCAGTTCTTC | CASSLESGGVGYNEQFF
. | . | TRBJ2-2 | TRBV7-2 | TGTGCCAGCAGCTTGAGGGGGAGTAATTATGGCGGGGAGCTGTTTTTT | CASSLRGSNYGGELFF
. | TRBD1 | TRBJ2-1 | TRBV28 | TGTGCCAGCGGCGAAAGACAGGGTTTAGGTGAGCAGTTCTTC | CASGERQGLGEQFF
. | TRBD1 | TRBJ2-2 | TRBV5-4 | TGTGCCAGCAGGTCGGCACGGGACAGGGAGACCGGGGAGCTGTTTTTT | CASRSARDRETGELFF
. | . | TRBJ1-1 | TRBV25-1 | TGTGCCAGCAGTGAATATGGAGCTGAAGCTTTCTTT | CASSEYGAEAFF
few | TRBD1 | TRBJ1-1 | TRBV7-6 | TGTGCCAGCAAGGAGGGGGCGTGGAGCACTGAAGCTTTCTTT | CASKEGAWSTEAFF
. | . | TRBJ2-5 | TRBV11-1 | TGTGCCAGCAGCCGCCAAGGGGGTGTTGGAGAGACCCAGTACTTC | CASSRQGGVGETQYF
once | TRBD1 | TRBJ2-1 | TRBV9 | TGTGCCAGCAGCGTCCTACAGGGGGGTATTTACAATGAGCAGTTCTTC | CASSVLQGGIYNEQFF
. | . | TRBJ2-1 | TRBV2 | TGTGCCAGCAGTGAACTGATAGCGGCGAACAATGAGCAGTTCTTC | CASSELIAANNEQFF
. | TRBD2 | TRBJ2-7 | TRBV4-1 | TGCGCCAGCAGCCAAGAGGGACTAGCGGGAGCAAGGTCCTACGAGCAGTACTTC | CASSQEGLAGARSYEQYF
. | . | TRBJ1-3 | TRBV11-2 | TGTGCCAGCAGCTTATATAGCTCTGGAAACACCATATATTTT | CASSLYSSGNTIYF
. | TRBD1 | TRBJ2-5 | TRBV6-1 | TGTGCCAGCAGCTCGACAGGGGGCATGGAGACCCAGTACTTC | CASSSTGGMETQYF
. | . | TRBJ1-2 | TRBV5-4 | TGTGCCAGCAGCTTGGAATACGCAGATCGCTACACCTTC | CASSLEYADRYTF
. | TRBD2 | TRBJ2-1 | TRBV4-1 | TGCGCCAGCAGCCAAAGCACTAGCGGGAGAACGGGTGAGCAGTTCTTC | CASSQSTSGRTGEQFF
. | . | TRBJ1-5 | TRBV27 | TGTGCCAGCAGTTCGGAGGGGGGGAGCAATCAGCCCCAGCATTTT | CASSSEGGSNQPQHF
. | . | TRBJ1-4 | TRBV19 | TGTGCCAGTAGAACCGGGGAGGGTAATGAAAAACTGTTTTTT | CASRTGEGNEKLFF
. | TRBD2 | TRBJ2-5 | TRBV7-9 | TGTTCCAGCAGCCCACCTCGGGGGGTGGGACAAGAGACCCAGTACTTC | CSSSPPRGVGQETQYF
. | TRBD2 | TRBJ2-1 | TRBV6-4 | TGTGCCAGCGGTTATTCGATGGGCCTAGCGGACAATGAGCAGTTCTTC | CASGYSMGLADNEQFF
. | TRBD2 | TRBJ2-7 | TRBV7-9 | TGTGCCAGCAGCACTAGCGGGACTTCCTACGAGCAGTACTTC | CASSTSGTSYEQYF
few | . | TRBJ1-5 | TRBV6-5 | TGTGCCAGCAGGGAGGGGCTAAGCAATCAGCCCCAGCATTTT | CASREGLSNQPQHF
. | . | TRBJ1-1 | TRBV9 | TGTGCCAGCAGCGTAGCTCGGGGAACTGAAGCTTTCTTT | CASSVARGTEAFF
few | . | TRBJ2-7 | TRBV2 | TGTGCCAGCAGGACGGCGCGGATCCGGTACTTC | CASRTARIRYF
once | . | TRBJ2-7 | TRBV7-9 | TGTGCCAGCAGCGTCACGGGAGACTACGAGCAGTACTTC | CASSVTGDYEQYF
once | TRBD2 | TRBJ2-1 | TRBV27 | TGTGCCACCTCCCAGCGGGGGGGTTCCTACAATGAGCAGTTCTTC | CATSQRGGSYNEQFF
. | TRBD1 | TRBJ1-2 | TRBV15 | TGTGCCACCAGCACTGGGACAGGGAGCTATGGCTACACCTTC | CATSTGTGSYGYTF
. | . | TRBJ1-3 | TRBV7-8 | TGTGCCAGCAGCATCACGCTAAGAACAGGGACTGGAAACACCATATATTTT | CASSITLRTGTGNTIYF
. | . | TRBJ2-4 | TRBV18 | TGTGCCAGCTCATTACAGGGTCCGGACAAAAACATTCAGTACTTC | CASSLQGPDKNIQYF
few | TRBD2 | TRBJ2-7 | TRBV30 | TGTGCCTGGACTCGGGGACTAGCGGGAGGAACCGAGCAGTACTTC | CAWTRGLAGGTEQYF
. | . | TRBJ1-1 | TRBV18 | TGTGCCAGCTCACCGGCAGTCGGGACTGAAGCTTTCTTT | CASSPAVGTEAFF
. | . | TRBJ1-2 | TRBV28 | TGTGCCAGCAGGGGACCAGGGGCTCCTAACTATGGCTACACCTTC | CASRGPGAPNYGYTF
few | TRBD2 | TRBJ2-5 | TRBV28 | TGTGCCACTGGACTAGAGAGCCCGGGGACCCAGTACTTC | CATGLESPGTQYF